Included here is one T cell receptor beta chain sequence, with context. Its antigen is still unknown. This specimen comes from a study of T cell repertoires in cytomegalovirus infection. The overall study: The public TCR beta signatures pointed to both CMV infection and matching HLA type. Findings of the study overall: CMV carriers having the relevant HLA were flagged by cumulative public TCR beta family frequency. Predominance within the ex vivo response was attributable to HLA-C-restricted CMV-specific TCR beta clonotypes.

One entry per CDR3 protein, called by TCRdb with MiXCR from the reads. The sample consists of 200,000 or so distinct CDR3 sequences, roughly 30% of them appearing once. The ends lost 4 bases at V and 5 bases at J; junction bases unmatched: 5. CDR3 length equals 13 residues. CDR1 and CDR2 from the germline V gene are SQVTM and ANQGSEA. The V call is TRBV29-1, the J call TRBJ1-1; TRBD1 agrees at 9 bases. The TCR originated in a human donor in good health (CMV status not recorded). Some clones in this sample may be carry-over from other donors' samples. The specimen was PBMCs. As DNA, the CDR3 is TGCAGCGTTGGGGACAGGGTGGGAACTGAAGCTTTCTTT. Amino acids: CSVGDRVGTEAFF. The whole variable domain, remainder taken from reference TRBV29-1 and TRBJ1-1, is SAVISQKPSRDICQRGTSLTIQCQVDSQVTMMFWYRQQPGQSLTLIATANQGSEATYESGFVIDKFPISRPNLTFSTLTVSNMSPEDSSIYLCSVGDRVGTEAFFGQGTRLTVV.